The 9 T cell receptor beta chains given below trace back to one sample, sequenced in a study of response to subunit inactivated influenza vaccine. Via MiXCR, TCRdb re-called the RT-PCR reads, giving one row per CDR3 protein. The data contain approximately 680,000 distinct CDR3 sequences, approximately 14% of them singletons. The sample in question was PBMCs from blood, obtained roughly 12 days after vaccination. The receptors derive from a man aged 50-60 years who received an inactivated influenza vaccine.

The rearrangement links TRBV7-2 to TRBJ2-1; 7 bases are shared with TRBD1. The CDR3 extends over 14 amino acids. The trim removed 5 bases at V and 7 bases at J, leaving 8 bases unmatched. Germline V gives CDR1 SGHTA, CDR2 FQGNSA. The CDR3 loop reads CASSTQLQGNEQFF. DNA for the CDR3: TGTGCCAGCAGCACACAATTACAGGGGAATGAGCAGTTCTTC.

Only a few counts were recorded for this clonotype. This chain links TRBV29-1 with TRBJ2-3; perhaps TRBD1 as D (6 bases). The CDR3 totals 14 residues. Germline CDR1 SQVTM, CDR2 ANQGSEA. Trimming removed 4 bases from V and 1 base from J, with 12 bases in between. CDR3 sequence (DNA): TGCAGCGTTGTCAGGGGACATGGCACAGATACGCAGTATTTT. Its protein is CSVVRGHGTDTQYF.

CDR3 in DNA: TGTGCCACCAGCAGTGTCTCCCGGCGAAACACCATATATTTT. Residues: CATSSVSRRNTIYF. The chain joins TRBV15 to TRBJ1-3; D is uncertain. Germline V gene sequence: CDR1 LNHNV, CDR2 YYDKDF (reference sequence). This CDR3 is built from 14 residues. Deletions cut 3 bases from V and 5 bases from J, with 11 bases between.

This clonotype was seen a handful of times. Here the CDR3 reads CASSFPDRFNEQYF. The CDR3, as DNA: TGTGCCAGCAGTTTCCCGGACAGGTTCAACGAGCAGTACTTC. The chain has TRBV28 and TRBJ2-7, with 7 nucleotides matching TRBD1. This CDR3 has 14 residues. Trimming took 3 bases from V and 5 from J; bases not matched to a gene: 7. CDR1 MDHEN and CDR2 SYDVKM come from the germline V gene.

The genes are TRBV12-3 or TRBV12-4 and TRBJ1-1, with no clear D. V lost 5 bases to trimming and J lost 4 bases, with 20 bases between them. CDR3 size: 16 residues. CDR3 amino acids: CASSPGLAEILTEAFF. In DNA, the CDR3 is TGTGCCAGCAGTCCAGGACTGGCCGAAATTCTCACTGAAGCTTTCTTT.

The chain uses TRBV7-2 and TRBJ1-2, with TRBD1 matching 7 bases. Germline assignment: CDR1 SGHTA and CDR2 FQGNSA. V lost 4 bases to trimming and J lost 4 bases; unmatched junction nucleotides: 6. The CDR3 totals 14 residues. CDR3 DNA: TGTGCCAGCAGCTCAAGACAGGGAGGCTATGGCTACACCTTC. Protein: CASSSRQGGYGYTF. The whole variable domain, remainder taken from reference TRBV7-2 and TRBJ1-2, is GAGVSQSPSNKVTEKGKDVELRCDPISGHTALYWYRQSLGQGLEFLIYFQGNSAPDKSGLPSDRFSAERTGGSVSTLTIQRTQQEDSAVYLCASSSRQGGYGYTFGSGTRLTVV.

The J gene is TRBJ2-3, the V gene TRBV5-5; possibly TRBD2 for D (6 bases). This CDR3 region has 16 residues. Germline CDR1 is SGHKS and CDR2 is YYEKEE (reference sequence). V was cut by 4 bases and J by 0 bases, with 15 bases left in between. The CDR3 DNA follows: TGTGCCAGCAGCCCGGAGGGTAGTGCTAGCACAGATACGCAGTATTTT. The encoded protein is CASSPEGSASTDTQYF.

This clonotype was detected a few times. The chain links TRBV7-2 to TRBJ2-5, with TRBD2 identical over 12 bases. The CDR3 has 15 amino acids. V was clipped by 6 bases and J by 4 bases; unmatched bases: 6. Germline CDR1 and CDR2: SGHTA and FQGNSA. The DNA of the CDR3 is TGTGCCAGCAGACTAGCGGGAGGATCATTAGAGACCCAGTACTTC. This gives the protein CASRLAGGSLETQYF.

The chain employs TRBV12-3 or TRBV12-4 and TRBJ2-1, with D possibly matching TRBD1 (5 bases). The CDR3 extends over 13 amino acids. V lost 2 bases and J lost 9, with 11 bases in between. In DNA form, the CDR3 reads TGTGCCAGCAGTTTAAGGGGTGTTGGTGAGCAGTTCTTC. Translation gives CASSLRGVGEQFF.